Listed below are T cell receptor beta chains from one sample, sequenced in a study of blood T cells in healthy people across ages. Each CDR3 protein gets one entry after TCRdb re-called the 5' RACE reads with MiXCR. Altogether around 500,000 distinct CDR3 sequences are present, around half being singletons, with the ten largest covering around 23%. The sequenced material came from blood. The receptors come from a man older than 75 in good health. Each CDR3 is given with its conserved first and last residue. The D gene is left open where the match is weak. Only part of the rows carry a size: once, few, many, or a class if the clone is expanded.

clone size	J gene	V gene	D gene	CDR3 DNA	CDR3 protein
few	TRBJ2-7	TRBV20-1	-	TGCAGTGCTAGTAACTTCCCCTACGAGCAGTACTTC	CSASNFPYEQYF
few	TRBJ2-1	TRBV7-2	TRBD2	TGTGCCAGCAGCTCTCGTCCCCCTCTAGCGGGAGGACGTGGTGAGCAGTTCTTC	CASSSRPPLAGGRGEQFF
-	TRBJ1-5	TRBV6-5	-	TGTGCCAGCAGTTTGGGTAAACAGGGAAGTTATAGCAATCAGCCCCAGCATTTT	CASSLGKQGSYSNQPQHF
many	TRBJ2-5	TRBV6-5	-	TGTGCCAGCAGTATGGACTTCCAAGAGACCCAGTACTTC	CASSMDFQETQYF
-	TRBJ2-7	TRBV7-2	-	TGTGCCAGCAGCCCCTCGAGGGGCAACTACGAGCAGTACTTC	CASSPSRGNYEQYF
few	TRBJ2-1	TRBV5-5	-	TGTGCCAGCAGCATCTCGGACTCGCAAGGGGAGCAGTTCTTC	CASSISDSQGEQFF
-	TRBJ1-2	TRBV5-1	TRBD1	TGCGCCAGCAGCCCGGGACAGGGATTAGGTGACTATGGCTACACCTTC	CASSPGQGLGDYGYTF
few	TRBJ2-7	TRBV20-1	-	TGCAGTGCCCCTGGCCCCTACGAGCAGTACTTC	CSAPGPYEQYF
few	TRBJ1-2	TRBV20-1	-	TGCAGTGCTCCGGGACATGACGGCAACTATGGCTACACCTTC	CSAPGHDGNYGYTF
-	TRBJ2-1	TRBV29-1	-	TGCAGCGTACAGACGGGGTATCTGACCAATGAGCAGTTCTTC	CSVQTGYLTNEQFF
-	TRBJ1-1	TRBV28	-	TGTGCCAGCAGTCCCCGGACAGCTATGAACACTGAAGCTTTCTTT	CASSPRTAMNTEAFF
many	TRBJ2-6	TRBV7-9	-	TGTGCCAGCAGCCCACACAGGGCCGGGGCCAACGTCCTGACTTTC	CASSPHRAGANVLTF
once	TRBJ1-2	TRBV16	TRBD1	TGTGCCAGCAGCCAAACGGACAGGGTACAGGGCTACACCTTC	CASSQTDRVQGYTF
-	TRBJ2-7	TRBV3-1	-	TGTGCCAGCAGCCCAACGGGTTCCTACGAGCAGTACTTC	CASSPTGSYEQYF
once	TRBJ2-2	TRBV7-2	TRBD1	TGTGCCAGCAGCCGGCCCCGGACAGGGCTAGGCACCGGGGAGCTGTTTTTT	CASSRPRTGLGTGELFF
-	TRBJ2-1	TRBV7-2	-	TGTGCCAGCAGCTTATATCTTTACAATGAGCAGTTCTTC	CASSLYLYNEQFF
-	TRBJ2-7	TRBV5-1	TRBD2	TGCGCCAGCACCCCTAGCGGGGGGTTTTACGAGCAGTACTTC	CASTPSGGFYEQYF